This TCR beta chain was sequenced during a study of OX40 agonist ivuxolimab in advanced cancers. Libraries were prepared by immunoSEQ multiplex PCR; TCRdb keeps only in-frame clonotypes and omits some of them. The top ten clones hold roughly 3.7% of a sample with roughly 61,000 clones, about 90% of them seen once. Trimming left V 5 bases short and J 3 bases short, with 14 bases between. The CDR3 is made up of 14 amino acids. Germline CDR1 is SGHAT and CDR2 is FQNNGV. This clone was seen more than once but under ten times. The V and J genes are TRBV11-2 and TRBJ2-7, with unresolved D. The source material was CD4+ or CD8+ T cells sorted from blood, sampled in a trial of the OX40 agonist ivuxolimab. This TCR derives from an adult with an advanced solid tumor such as melanoma, head and neck, liver or kidney cancer. CDR3 nucleotides: TGTGCCAGCAGCCCTCATAACACCAACTACGAGCAGTACTTC. Its protein product is CASSPHNTNYEQYF.